This T cell receptor beta chain was recovered during a study of blood T cell repertoires in COVID-19. As for the study in general: Acute and convalescent COVID-19 samples came from the United States, Italy and Spain. The analysed material was cDNA or gDNA that came from T cells, B-cell-depleted T cells, or PBMCs.

Germline CDR1 reads SGHAT; CDR2 reads FQNNGV. CDR3 length equals 16 residues. The V gene lost 4 bases and the J gene lost 4 bases, with 18 bases spanning the gap. A single count supports this clone. Study processing details: Amplification of reference gene primers was used by the study to estimate nucleated cell counts. The data were produced by immunoSEQ multiplex PCR, yet TCRdb's version contains in-frame clones alone and is incomplete. V, J and clone size reflect that table, while D and trimming were determined from the DNA. Altogether some 47,000 clones are present, 87% being singletons, with the ten largest covering approximately 23%.

This chain connects TRBV11-2 to TRBJ2-3; D perhaps matches TRBD1 (5 bases). The sample consisted of peripheral blood. This clonotype was obtained from a woman of 80 years or more in a cohort sampled during active or convalescent COVID-19. The CDR3 loop is CASSSMSLGRPDTQYF. The CDR3 region has the DNA TGTGCCAGCAGCTCGATGAGCTTGGGGCGGCCAGATACGCAGTATTTT.